This T cell receptor beta chain was identified during a study of T cells in Graves' hyperthyroidism and ophthalmopathy. This CDR3 contains 13 residues. Trimming took 7 bases from V and 8 from J, leaving 14 bases between them. The germline V gene encodes CDR1 SNHLY and CDR2 FYNNEI. TCR beta CDR3 regions were amplified from RNA transcripts. The HTBI primer set served for first-round RT-PCR of the TCR CDR3. TCRdb reprocessed the multiplex PCR reads via MiXCR and lists one record per CDR3 protein. The sample holds hundreds of thousands of distinct CDR3 sequences, roughly 14% seen once. This clonotype turned up a few times.

Specimen: blood. This chain joins TRBV2 and TRBJ2-2; D is perhaps TRBD2 (6 bases). The source of this sequence is a woman younger than 35 with Graves' hyperthyroidism that later progressed to Graves' ophthalmopathy. CDR3 residues: CASKGLGAGELFF. CDR3 nucleotide sequence: TGTGCCAGCAAGGGACTCGGGGCGGGGGAGCTGTTTTTT.